Below are 5 T cell receptor beta chains sequenced from a single sample in a study of regulatory T cells in long-lasting Graves disease. Time point of the sample: persistent/refractory GD, antithyroid drugs over 5 years with positive TRAb. The TCR library was made from RNA that had been extracted from PBMCs in TRIzol. Through Arm-PCR of CDR3 regions and iRepertoire HTBI primers, TCR beta libraries were built. A single record per CDR3 protein comes from TCRdb applying MiXCR to the multiplex PCR reads. The table shows fewer than 450,000 distinct CDR3 sequences, with about a quarter occurring only once. Specimen: peripheral blood mononuclear cells (PBMCs), collected when the disease was refractory, from a patient treated with antithyroid drugs. These TCRs come from a female donor with Graves disease.

This clonotype showed up just a few times. This sequence joins TRBV28 and TRBJ2-7; TRBD2 matches 14 bases. The CDR3 spans 15 residues. J was trimmed by 6 bases and V by 4 bases; bases with no gene match: 5. CDR1 is MDHEN and CDR2 is SYDVKM in the germline V gene. CDR3 nucleotide sequence: TGTGCCAGCAGTTCACAGGGACTAGCGGGAGTCGAGCAGTACTTC. Its translation: CASSSQGLAGVEQYF.

This clonotype was seen at least ten times. The rearrangement joins TRBV2 to TRBJ2-7, with 16 positions matching TRBD2. The CDR3 covers 17 residues. With V trimmed by 8 bases and J by 3 bases, 10 bases remained unmatched. Germline assignment: CDR1 SNHLY and CDR2 FYNNEI. CDR3 region: CASAGLAGGPKDYEQYF. CDR3 nucleotides: TGTGCCAGCGCGGGACTAGCGGGAGGGCCGAAAGACTACGAGCAGTACTTC.

The table lists this clonotype with a few counts. The chain joins TRBV18 to TRBJ1-1; 7 bases are a match to TRBD1. Looked up from germline, CDR1 is KGHSH and CDR2 is LQKENI. The CDR3 has 15 residues. With V trimmed by 3 bases and J by 1 base, 5 bases remained unmatched. The CDR3 protein is CASSPRDSRNTEAFF. The CDR3 DNA reads as TGTGCCAGCTCACCTAGGGACAGCCGGAACACTGAAGCTTTCTTT.

This clonotype showed up just a few times. The chain joins TRBV7-6 to TRBJ1-4, with D possibly matching TRBD1 (6 bases). CDR1 is SGHVS and CDR2 is FNYEAQ in the germline V gene. Deletions cut 5 bases from V and 12 bases from J, with 19 bases between. The CDR3 spans 14 residues. DNA of the CDR3: TGTGCCAGCAGCCTGGGGGGGGGCGGGGAACAACTGTTTTTT. Its protein product is CASSLGGGGEQLFF. Full variable domain (remainder filled in from reference TRBV7-6 and TRBJ1-4): GAGVSQSPRYKVTKRGQDVALRCDPISGHVSLYWYRQALGQGPEFLTYFNYEAQQDKSGLPNDRFSAERPEGSISTLTIQRTEQRDSAMYRCASSLGGGGEQLFFGSGTQLSVL.

A note on this clonotype: One junction end disagrees with the germline gene, perhaps due to a read error. The rearrangement joins TRBV20-1 to TRBJ2-1; TRBD1 aligns across 7 bases. Germline V gene data show CDR1 as DFQATT and CDR2 as SNEGSKA (reference sequence). The CDR3 is made up of 14 amino acids. CDR3 in amino acids: CGAISGTVNNEQFF. CDR3 DNA: TGCGGTGCCATTTCCGGGACAGTCAATAATGAGCAGTTCTTC.